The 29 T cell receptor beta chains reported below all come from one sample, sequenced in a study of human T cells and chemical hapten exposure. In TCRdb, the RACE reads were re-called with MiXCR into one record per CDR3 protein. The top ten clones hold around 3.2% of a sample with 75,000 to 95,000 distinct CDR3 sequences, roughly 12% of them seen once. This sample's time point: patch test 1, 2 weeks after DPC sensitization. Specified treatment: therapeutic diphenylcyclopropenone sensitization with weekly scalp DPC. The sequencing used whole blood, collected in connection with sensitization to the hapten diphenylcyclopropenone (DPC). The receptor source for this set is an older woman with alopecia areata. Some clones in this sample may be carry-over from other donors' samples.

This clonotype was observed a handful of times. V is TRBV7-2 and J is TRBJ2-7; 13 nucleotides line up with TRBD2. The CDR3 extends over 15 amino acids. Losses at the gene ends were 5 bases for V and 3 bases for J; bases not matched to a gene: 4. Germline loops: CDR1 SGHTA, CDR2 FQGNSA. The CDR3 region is CASSGLAGDFYEQYF. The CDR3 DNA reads TGTGCCAGCAGCGGACTAGCGGGGGACTTCTACGAGCAGTACTTC.

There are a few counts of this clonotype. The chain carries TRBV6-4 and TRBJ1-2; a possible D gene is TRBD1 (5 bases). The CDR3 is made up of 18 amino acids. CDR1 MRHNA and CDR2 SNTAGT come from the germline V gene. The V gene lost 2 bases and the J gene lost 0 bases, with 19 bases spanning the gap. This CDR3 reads CASSDPAPGGRANYGYTF. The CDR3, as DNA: TGTGCCAGCAGTGACCCAGCTCCGGGGGGACGAGCTAACTATGGCTACACCTTC.

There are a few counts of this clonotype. The CDR3 protein is CASRQGRDYEQYF. For the CDR3, the DNA is TGCGCCAGCAGACAAGGTCGAGACTACGAGCAGTACTTC. J is TRBJ2-7 and V is TRBV5-1; no reliable D call. Germline CDR1 SGHRS, CDR2 YFSETQ. V was clipped by 5 bases and J by 3 bases, with 12 bases between them. This CDR3 contains 13 residues.

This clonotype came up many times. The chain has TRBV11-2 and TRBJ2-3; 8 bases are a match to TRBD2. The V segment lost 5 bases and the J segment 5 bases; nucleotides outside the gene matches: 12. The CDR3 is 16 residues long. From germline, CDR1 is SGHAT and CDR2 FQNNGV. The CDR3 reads CASSPPGLGGLDTQYF. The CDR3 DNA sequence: TGTGCCAGCAGCCCTCCGGGACTAGGCGGCTTAGATACGCAGTATTTT.

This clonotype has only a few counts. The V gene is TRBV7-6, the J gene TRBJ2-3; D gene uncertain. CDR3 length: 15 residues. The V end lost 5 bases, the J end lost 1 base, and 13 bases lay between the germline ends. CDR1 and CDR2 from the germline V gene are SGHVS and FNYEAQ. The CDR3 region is CASSPSSYGTDTQYF. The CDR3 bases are TGTGCCAGCAGCCCATCCAGCTACGGCACAGATACGCAGTATTTT. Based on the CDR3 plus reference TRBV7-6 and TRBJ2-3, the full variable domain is GAGVSQSPRYKVTKRGQDVALRCDPISGHVSLYWYRQALGQGPEFLTYFNYEAQQDKSGLPNDRFSAERPEGSISTLTIQRTEQRDSAMYRCASSPSSYGTDTQYFGPGTRLTVL.

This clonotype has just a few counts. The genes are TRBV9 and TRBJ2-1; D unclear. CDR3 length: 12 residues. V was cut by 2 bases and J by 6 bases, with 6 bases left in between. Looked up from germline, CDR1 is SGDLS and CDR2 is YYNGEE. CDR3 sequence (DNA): TGTGCCAGCAGCGTCGGACGCAATGAGCAGTTCTTC. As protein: CASSVGRNEQFF.

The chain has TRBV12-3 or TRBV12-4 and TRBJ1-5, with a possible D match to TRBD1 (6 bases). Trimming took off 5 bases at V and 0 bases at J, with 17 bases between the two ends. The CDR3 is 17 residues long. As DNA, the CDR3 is TGTGCCAGCAGTAGGGGGGCCAGACAGGATAGCAATCAGCCCCAGCATTTT. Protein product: CASSRGARQDSNQPQHF.

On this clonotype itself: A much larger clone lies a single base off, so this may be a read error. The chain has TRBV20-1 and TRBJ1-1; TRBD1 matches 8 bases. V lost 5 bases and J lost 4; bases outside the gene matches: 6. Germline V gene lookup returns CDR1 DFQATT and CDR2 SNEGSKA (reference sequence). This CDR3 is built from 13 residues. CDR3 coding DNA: TGCAGTGCTTCTCGACAGGGGCCCACTGAAGCTTTCTTT. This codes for CSASRQGPTEAFF.

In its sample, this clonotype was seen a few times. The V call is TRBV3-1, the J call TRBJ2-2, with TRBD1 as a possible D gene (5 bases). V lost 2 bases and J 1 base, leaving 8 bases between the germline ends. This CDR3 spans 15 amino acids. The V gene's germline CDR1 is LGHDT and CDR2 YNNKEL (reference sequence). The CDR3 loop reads CASSQMGQNTGELFF. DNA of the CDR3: TGTGCCAGCAGCCAAATGGGGCAGAACACCGGGGAGCTGTTTTTT.

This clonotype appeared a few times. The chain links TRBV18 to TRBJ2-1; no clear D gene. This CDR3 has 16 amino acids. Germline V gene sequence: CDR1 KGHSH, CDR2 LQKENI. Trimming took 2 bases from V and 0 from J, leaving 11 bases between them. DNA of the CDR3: TGTGCCAGCTCACCATCACTCACGTTCTCCTACAATGAGCAGTTCTTC. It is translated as CASSPSLTFSYNEQFF. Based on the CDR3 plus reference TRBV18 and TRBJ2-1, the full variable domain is NAGVMQNPRHLVRRRGQEARLRCSPMKGHSHVYWYRQLPEEGLKFMVYLQKENIIDESGMPKERFSAEFPKEGPSILRIQQVVRGDSAAYFCASSPSLTFSYNEQFFGPGTRLTVL.

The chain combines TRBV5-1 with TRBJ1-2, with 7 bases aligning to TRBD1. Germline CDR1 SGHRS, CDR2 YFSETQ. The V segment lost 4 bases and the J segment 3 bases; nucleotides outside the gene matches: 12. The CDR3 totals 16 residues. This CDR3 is CASSQAGQPQHYGYTF. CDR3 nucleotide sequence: TGCGCCAGCAGCCAAGCGGGACAGCCCCAGCACTATGGCTACACCTTC.

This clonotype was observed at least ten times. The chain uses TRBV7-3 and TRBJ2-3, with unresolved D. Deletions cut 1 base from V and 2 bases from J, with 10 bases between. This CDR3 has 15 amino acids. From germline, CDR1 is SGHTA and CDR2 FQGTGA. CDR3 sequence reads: CASSLIGSITDTQYF. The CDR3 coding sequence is TGTGCCAGCAGCTTAATTGGTAGCATCACAGATACGCAGTATTTT.

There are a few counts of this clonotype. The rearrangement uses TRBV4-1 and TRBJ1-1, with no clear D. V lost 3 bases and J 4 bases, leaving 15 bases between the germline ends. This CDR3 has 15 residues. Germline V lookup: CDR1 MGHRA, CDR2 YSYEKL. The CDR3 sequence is CASSQGWSRGTEAFF. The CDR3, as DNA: TGCGCCAGCAGCCAGGGCTGGAGTCGGGGCACTGAAGCTTTCTTT.

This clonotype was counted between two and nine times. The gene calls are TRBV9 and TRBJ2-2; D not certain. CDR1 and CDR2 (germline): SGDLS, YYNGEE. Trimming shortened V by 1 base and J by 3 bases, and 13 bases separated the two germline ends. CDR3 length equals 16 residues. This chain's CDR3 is CASSVFPLYDTGELFF. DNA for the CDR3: TGTGCCAGCAGCGTATTCCCCCTCTACGACACCGGGGAGCTGTTTTTT. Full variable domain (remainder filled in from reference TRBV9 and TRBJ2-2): DSGVTQTPKHLITATGQRVTLRCSPRSGDLSVYWYQQSLDQGLQFLIQYYNGEERAKGNILERFSAQQFPDLHSELNLSSLELGDSALYFCASSVFPLYDTGELFFGEGSRLTVL.

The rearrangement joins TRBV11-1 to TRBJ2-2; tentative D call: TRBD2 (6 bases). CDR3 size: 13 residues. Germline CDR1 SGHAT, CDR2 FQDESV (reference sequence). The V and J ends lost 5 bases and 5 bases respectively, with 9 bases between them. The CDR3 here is CASSVGGTGELFF. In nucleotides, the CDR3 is TGTGCCAGCAGCGTCGGGGGTACCGGGGAGCTGTTTTTT.

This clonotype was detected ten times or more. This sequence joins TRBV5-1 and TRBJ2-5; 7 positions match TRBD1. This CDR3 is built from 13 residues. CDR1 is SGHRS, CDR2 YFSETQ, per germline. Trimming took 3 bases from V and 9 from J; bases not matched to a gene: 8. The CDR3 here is CASSWDTGVSQYF. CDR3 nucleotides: TGCGCCAGCAGCTGGGACACAGGGGTCTCCCAGTACTTC. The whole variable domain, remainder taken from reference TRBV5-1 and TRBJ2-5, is KAGVTQTPRYLIKTRGQQVTLSCSPISGHRSVSWYQQTPGQGLQFLFEYFSETQRNKGNFPGRFSGRQFSNSRSEMNVSTLELGDSALYLCASSWDTGVSQYFGPGTRLLVL.

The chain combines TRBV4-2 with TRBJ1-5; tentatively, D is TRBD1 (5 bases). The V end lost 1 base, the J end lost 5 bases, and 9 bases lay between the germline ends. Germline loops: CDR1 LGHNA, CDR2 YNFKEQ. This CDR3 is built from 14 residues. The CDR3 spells CASSQVQGDQPQHF. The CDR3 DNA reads TGTGCCAGCAGCCAAGTCCAGGGCGATCAGCCCCAGCATTTT.

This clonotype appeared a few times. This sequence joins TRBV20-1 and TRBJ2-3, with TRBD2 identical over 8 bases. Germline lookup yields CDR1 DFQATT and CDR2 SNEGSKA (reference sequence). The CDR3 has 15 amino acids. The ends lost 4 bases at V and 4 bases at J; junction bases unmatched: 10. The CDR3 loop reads CSANPGLGGSDTQYF. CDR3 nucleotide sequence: TGCAGTGCTAATCCGGGACTAGGAGGTTCAGATACGCAGTATTTT.

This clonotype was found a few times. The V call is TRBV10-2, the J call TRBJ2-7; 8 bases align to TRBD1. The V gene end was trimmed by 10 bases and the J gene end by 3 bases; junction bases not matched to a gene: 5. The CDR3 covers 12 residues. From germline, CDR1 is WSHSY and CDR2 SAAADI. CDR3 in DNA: TGCGCCACGACAGGGGCGCTCTACGAGCAGTACTTC. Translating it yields CATTGALYEQYF.

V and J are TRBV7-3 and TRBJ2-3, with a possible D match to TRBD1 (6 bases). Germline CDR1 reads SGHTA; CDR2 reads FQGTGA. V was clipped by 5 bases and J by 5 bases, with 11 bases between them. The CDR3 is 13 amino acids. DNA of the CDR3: TGTGCCAGCAGCATACAGGGTGGAGATACGCAGTATTTT. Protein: CASSIQGGDTQYF.

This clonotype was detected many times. The CDR3 DNA reads TGTGCCTGGAGTGCCTTTTTGGGGCCCCAGCATTTT. Protein sequence: CAWSAFLGPQHF. The chain joins TRBV30 to TRBJ1-5, with no clear D. The V gene's germline CDR1 is GTSNPN and CDR2 SVGIG (reference sequence). This CDR3 has 12 residues. Trimming took off 1 base at V and 9 bases at J, with 10 bases between the two ends.

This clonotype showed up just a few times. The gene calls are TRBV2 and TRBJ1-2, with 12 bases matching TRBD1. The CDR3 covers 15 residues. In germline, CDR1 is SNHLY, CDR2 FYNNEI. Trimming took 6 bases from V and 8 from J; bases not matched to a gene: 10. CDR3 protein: CASSHGGDRGHGYTF. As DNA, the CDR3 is TGTGCCAGCAGCCACGGTGGGGACAGGGGGCACGGCTACACCTTC.

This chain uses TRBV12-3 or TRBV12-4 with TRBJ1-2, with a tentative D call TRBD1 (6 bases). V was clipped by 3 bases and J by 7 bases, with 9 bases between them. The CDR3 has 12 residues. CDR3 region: CASSLGGAGYTF. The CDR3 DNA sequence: TGTGCCAGCAGTTTGGGGGGCGCTGGCTACACCTTC.

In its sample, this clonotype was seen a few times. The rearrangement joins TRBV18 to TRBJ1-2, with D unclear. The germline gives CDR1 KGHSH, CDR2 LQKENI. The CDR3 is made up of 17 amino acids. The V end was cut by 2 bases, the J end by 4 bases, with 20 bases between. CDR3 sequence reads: CASSPDRTGPTSYGYTF. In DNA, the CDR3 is TGTGCCAGCTCACCAGATCGTACCGGGCCCACAAGCTATGGCTACACCTTC.

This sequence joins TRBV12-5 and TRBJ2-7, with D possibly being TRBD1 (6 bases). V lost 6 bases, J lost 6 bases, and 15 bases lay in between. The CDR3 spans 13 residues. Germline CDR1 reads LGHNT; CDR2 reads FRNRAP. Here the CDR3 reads CASGEAGAVEQYF. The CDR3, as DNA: TGTGCTAGTGGGGAGGCAGGGGCCGTCGAGCAGTACTTC.

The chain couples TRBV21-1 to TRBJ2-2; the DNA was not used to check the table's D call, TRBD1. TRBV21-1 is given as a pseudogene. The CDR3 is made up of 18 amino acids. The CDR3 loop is CASGPPGLFAANTGELFF. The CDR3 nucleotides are TGTGCCAGCGGGCCCCCTGGCCTCTTCGCAGCGAACACCGGGGAGCTGTTTTTT.

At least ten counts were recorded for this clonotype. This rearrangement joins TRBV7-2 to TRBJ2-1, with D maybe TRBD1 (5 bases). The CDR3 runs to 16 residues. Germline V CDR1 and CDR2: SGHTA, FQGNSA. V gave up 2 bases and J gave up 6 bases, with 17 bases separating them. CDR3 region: CASSLMVGQLPNEQFF. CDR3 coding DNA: TGTGCCAGCAGCTTAATGGTCGGACAACTCCCCAATGAGCAGTTCTTC.

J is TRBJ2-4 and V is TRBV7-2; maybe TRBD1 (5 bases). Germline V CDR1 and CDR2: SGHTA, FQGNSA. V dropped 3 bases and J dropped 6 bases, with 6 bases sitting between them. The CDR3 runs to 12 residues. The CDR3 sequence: CASSFQGNIQYF. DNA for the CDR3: TGTGCCAGCAGCTTCCAGGGAAACATTCAGTACTTC.

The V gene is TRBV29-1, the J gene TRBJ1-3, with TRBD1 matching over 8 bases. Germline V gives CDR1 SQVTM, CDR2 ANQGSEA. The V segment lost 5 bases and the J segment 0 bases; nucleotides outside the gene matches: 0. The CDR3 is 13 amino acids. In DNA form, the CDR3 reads TGCAGCGTTCAGGGGGCCTCTGGAAACACCATATATTTT. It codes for CSVQGASGNTIYF.